This paragraph reports one T cell receptor beta chain. Produced via immunoSEQ multiplex PCR; TCRdb's table is partial and in-frame only. The table records fewer than 350,000 clones, 70% to 90% of them present only once. The sample originates from a study of blood T cell repertoires in COVID-19. Germline loops: CDR1 MNHEY, CDR2 SMNVEV (reference sequence). This CDR3 is built from 15 residues. Unmatched junction bases numbered 7, after V lost 5 bases and J lost 3 bases. The rearrangement joins TRBV27 to TRBJ1-1, with 9 bases lining up with TRBD1. The sequencing input was PBMCs or T cells enriched from blood (not recorded which). This receptor was identified in a young man who had recovered from COVID-19. As DNA, the CDR3 is TGTGCCAGCAGTCACGGGACAGGGAGTTACACTGAAGCTTTCTTT. Encoded protein: CASSHGTGSYTEAFF.